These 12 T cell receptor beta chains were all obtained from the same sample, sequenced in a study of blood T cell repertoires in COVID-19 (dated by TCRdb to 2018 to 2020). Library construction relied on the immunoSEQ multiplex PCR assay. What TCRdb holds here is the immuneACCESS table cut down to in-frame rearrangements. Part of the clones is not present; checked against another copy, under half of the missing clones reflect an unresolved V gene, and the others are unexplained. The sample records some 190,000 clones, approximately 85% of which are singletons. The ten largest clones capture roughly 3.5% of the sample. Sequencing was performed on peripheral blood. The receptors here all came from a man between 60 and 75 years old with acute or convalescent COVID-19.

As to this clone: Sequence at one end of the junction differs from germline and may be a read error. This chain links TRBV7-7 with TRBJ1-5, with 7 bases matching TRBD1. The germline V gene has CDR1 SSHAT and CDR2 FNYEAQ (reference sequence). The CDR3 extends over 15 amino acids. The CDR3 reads CASSKTDRRDQPQHF. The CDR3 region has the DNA TGTGCTAGCAGCAAGACGGACAGGAGGGATCAGCCCCAGCATTTT.

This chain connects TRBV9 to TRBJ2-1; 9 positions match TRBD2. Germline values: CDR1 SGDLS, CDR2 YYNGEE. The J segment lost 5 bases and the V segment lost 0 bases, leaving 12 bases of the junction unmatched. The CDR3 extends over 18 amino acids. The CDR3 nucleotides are TGTGCCAGCAGCGTAGTGGGGCTCGGCGGGAGGGAAAACAATGAGCAGTTCTTC. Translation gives CASSVVGLGGRENNEQFF. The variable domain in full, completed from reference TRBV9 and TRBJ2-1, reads DSGVTQTPKHLITATGQRVTLRCSPRSGDLSVYWYQQSLDQGLQFLIQYYNGEERAKGNILERFSAQQFPDLHSELNLSSLELGDSALYFCASSVVGLGGRENNEQFFGPGTRLTVL.

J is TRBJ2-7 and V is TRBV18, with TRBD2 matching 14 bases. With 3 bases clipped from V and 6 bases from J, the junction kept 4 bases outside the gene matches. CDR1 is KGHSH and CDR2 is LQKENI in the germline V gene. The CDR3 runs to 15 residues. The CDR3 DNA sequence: TGTGCCAGCTCACCGGGACTAGCGGGAGCAAGCGAGCAGTACTTC. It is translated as CASSPGLAGASEQYF.

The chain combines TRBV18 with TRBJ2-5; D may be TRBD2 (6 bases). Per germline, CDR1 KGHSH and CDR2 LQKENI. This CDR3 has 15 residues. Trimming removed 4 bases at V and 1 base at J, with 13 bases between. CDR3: CASSHRERVQETQYF. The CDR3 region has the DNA TGTGCCAGCTCACACCGCGAGCGGGTCCAAGAGACCCAGTACTTC.

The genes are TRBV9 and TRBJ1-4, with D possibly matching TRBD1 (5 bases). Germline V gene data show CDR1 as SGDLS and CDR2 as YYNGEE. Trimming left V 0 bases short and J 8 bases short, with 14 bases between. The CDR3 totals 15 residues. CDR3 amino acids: CASSVVGRGEEKLFF. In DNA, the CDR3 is TGTGCCAGCAGCGTAGTCGGTAGGGGTGAAGAAAAACTGTTTTTT.

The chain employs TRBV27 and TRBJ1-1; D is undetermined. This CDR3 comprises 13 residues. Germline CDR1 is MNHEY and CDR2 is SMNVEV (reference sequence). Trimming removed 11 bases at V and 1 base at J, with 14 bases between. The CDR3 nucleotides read TGTGCCTCAAGGCCAGGAGGGAACACTGAAGCTTTCTTT. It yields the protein CASRPGGNTEAFF.

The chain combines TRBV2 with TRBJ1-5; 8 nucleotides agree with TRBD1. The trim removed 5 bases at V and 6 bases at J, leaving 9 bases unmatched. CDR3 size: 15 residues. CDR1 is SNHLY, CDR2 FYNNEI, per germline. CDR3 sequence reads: CASSSGQGGTQPQHF. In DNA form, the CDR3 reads TGTGCCAGCAGTAGCGGACAGGGAGGAACTCAGCCCCAGCATTTT.

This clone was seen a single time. In nucleotides, the CDR3 is TGTGCCACCAGCAGAGCCGCGGGAAGTGGGAATGAGCAGTTCTTC. It translates to CATSRAAGSGNEQFF. The chain combines TRBV15 with TRBJ2-1; D is possibly TRBD2 (6 bases). In germline, CDR1 is LNHNV, CDR2 YYDKDF (reference sequence). CDR3 length equals 15 residues. Trimming shortened V by 1 base and J by 7 bases, and 14 bases separated the two germline ends.

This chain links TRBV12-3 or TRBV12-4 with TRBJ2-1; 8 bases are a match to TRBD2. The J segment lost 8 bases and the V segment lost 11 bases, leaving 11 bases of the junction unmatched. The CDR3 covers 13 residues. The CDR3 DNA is TGTGCCCTTACCCGGGAGGGCACCTATGAGCAGTTCTTC. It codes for CALTREGTYEQFF.

The CDR3 is CASSPPLSGQDLETQYF. The CDR3 bases are TGTGCCAGCTCACCACCTCTCAGCGGGCAAGATTTAGAGACCCAGTACTTC. This sequence joins TRBV18 and TRBJ2-5, with D maybe TRBD2 (6 bases). Trimming pared 0 bases from V and 4 bases from J, leaving 18 bases between. The CDR3 loop spans 17 amino acids. CDR1 and CDR2 from the germline V gene are KGHSH and LQKENI.

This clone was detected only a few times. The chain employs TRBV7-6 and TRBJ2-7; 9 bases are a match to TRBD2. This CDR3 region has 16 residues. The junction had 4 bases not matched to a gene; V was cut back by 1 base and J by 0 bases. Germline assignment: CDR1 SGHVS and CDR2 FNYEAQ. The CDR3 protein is CASSLGVAGVSYEQYF. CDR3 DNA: TGTGCCAGCAGCTTAGGGGTAGCGGGAGTCTCCTACGAGCAGTACTTC.

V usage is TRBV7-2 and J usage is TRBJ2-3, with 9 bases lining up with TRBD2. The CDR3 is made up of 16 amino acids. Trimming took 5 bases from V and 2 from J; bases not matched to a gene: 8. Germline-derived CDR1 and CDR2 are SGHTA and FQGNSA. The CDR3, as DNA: TGTGCCAGCAGCGCCCGGGGCGGGGGGGTCACAGATACGCAGTATTTT. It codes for CASSARGGGVTDTQYF. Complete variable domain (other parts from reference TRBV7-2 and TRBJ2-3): GAGVSQSPSNKVTEKGKDVELRCDPISGHTALYWYRQSLGQGLEFLIYFQGNSAPDKSGLPSDRFSAERTGGSVSTLTIQRTQQEDSAVYLCASSARGGGVTDTQYFGPGTRLTVL.